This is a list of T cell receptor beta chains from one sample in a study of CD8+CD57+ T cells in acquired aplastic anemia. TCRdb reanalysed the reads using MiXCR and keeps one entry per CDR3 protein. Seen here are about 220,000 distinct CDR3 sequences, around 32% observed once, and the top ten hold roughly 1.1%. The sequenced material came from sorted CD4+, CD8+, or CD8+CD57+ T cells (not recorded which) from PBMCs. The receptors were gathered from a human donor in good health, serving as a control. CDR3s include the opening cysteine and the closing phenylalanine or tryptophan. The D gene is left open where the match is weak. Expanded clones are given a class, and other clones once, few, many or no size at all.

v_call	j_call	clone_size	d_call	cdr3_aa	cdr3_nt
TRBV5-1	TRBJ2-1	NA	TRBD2	CASSRKLAGLHNEQFF	TGCGCCAGCAGCAGGAAACTAGCGGGACTACACAATGAGCAGTTCTTC
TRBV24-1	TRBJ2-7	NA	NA	CATRAYEQYF	TGTGCCACACGGGCCTACGAGCAGTACTTC
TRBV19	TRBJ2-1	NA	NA	CASSQGHSYNKQFF	TGTGCCAGTAGTCAGGGGCATTCCTACAATAAGCAGTTCTTC
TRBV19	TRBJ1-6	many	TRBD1	CASSPGGVGLYSPLHF	TGTGCCAGTAGCCCAGGGGGCGTGGGGTTGTATTCACCCCTCCACTTT
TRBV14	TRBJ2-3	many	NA	CASSPTEGTQYF	TGTGCCAGCAGCCCGACAGAGGGTACGCAGTATTTT
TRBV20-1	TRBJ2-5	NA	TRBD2	CSARDQTSGSSFGETQYF	TGCAGTGCTAGAGATCAGACTAGCGGGAGCTCGTTCGGGGAGACCCAGTACTTC
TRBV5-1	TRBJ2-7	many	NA	CASSLGTSLYEQYF	TGCGCCAGCAGCTTGGGCACTAGCCTCTACGAGCAGTACTTC
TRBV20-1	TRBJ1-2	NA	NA	CSARRSLNGHGYTF	TGCAGTGCTCGGCGAAGCCTTAACGGGCATGGCTACACCTTC
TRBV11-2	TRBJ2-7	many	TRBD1	CASTPRYGQGFEQYF	TGTGCCAGCACCCCCCGGTACGGACAGGGATTCGAGCAGTACTTC
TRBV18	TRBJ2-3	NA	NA	CASSPRSGPLRTDTQYF	TGTGCCAGCTCACCTAGGTCGGGGCCACTCCGCACAGATACGCAGTATTTT
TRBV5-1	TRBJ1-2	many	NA	CASSLSIPNYGYTF	TGCGCCAGCAGCTTGAGCATCCCTAACTATGGCTACACCTTC
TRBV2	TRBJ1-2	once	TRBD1	CASSWTGATYGYTF	TGTGCCAGCAGTTGGACAGGGGCTACCTATGGCTACACCTTC
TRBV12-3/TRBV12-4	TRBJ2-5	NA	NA	CASSLVQSGAINF	TGTGCCAGCAGTTTAGTCCAGTCAGGGGCGATAAACTTC
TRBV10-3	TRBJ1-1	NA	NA	CASSEGHGAEAFF	TGTGCCAGCAGTGAGGGCCACGGGGCGGAAGCTTTCTTT
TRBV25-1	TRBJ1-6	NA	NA	CASSAQGGSPLHF	TGTGCCAGCAGTGCCCAAGGAGGTTCACCCCTCCACTTT
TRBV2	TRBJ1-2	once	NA	CASQGQDGYTF	TGTGCCAGCCAGGGTCAGGATGGCTACACCTTC
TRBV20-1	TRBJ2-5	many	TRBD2	CSATGTSGRRQETQYF	TGCAGTGCAACCGGGACTAGCGGAAGAAGGCAGGAGACCCAGTACTTC
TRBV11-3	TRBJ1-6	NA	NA	CASSLLVQSPLHF	TGTGCCAGCAGCTTATTAGTTCAGTCACCCCTCCACTTT
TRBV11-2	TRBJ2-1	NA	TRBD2	CACSLGTSSYNEQFF	TGTGCCTGCAGCCTGGGGACTAGCTCCTACAATGAGCAGTTCTTC
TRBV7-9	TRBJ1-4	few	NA	CASSRGGREKLFF	TGTGCCAGCAGCCGGGGGGGGAGGGAAAAACTGTTTTTT
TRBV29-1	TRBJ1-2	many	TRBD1	CSVTGTGGTANYGYTF	TGCAGCGTTACCGGGACAGGGGGGACAGCTAACTATGGCTACACCTTC
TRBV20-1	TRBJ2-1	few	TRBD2	CSAGGTSGSGPYNEQFF	TGCAGTGCTGGGGGGACTAGCGGGAGCGGACCCTACAATGAGCAGTTCTTC
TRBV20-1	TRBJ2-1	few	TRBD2	CSARASSGGAGYNEQFF	TGCAGTGCTAGAGCAAGTAGCGGGGGGGCTGGCTACAATGAGCAGTTCTTC
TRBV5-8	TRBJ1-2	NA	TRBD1	CASSVPGTASNYGYTF	TGTGCCAGCAGCGTACCCGGGACAGCCTCTAACTATGGCTACACCTTC
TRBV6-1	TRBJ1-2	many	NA	CASSTNYGYTF	TGTGCCAGCAGTACTAACTATGGCTACACCTTC
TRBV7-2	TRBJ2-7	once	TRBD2	CASTPSGGITYEQYF	TGTGCCAGCACCCCAAGCGGGGGGATAACCTACGAGCAGTACTTC
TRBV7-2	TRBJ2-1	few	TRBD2	CASSFAGLAGVQFF	TGTGCCAGCAGCTTCGCCGGACTAGCGGGAGTACAGTTCTTC
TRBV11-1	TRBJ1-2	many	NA	CASSLGTGQVNYGYTF	TGTGCCAGCAGCTTAGGAACAGGGCAAGTTAACTATGGCTACACCTTC
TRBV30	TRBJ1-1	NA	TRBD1	CAWSDRQGGVNTEAFF	TGTGCCTGGAGCGATCGACAGGGGGGGGTGAACACTGAAGCTTTCTTT
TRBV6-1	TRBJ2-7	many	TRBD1	CASFSGQGRYEQYF	TGTGCCAGCTTTTCGGGACAGGGGCGCTACGAGCAGTACTTC
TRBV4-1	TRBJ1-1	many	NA	CASSQDPRSTEAFF	TGCGCCAGCAGCCAAGATCCCCGGTCCACTGAAGCTTTCTTT
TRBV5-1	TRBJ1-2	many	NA	CASSLGDSNYGYTF	TGCGCCAGCAGCTTGGGGGACTCAAACTATGGCTACACCTTC
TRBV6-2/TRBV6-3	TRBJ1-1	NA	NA	CASSSQGSTWNTEAFF	TGTGCCAGCAGTTCGCAGGGAAGTACATGGAACACTGAAGCTTTCTTT